The rows below give T cell receptor beta chains drawn from one sample of a study of shared clonotypes between healthy human individuals. Using immunoSEQ multiplex PCR, the repertoire was profiled, and TCRdb retains in-frame clones only, with some absent. Counted here are about 690,000 clones, roughly 88% occurring once; the ten biggest clones make up less than 40%. Sequenced sample: memory CD8+ T cells from PBMCs. The receptors were sampled from a man aged 18 to 29 in good health. Some clones in this sample may be carry-over from other donors' samples. Both conserved end residues are part of each CDR3. The D gene is left open where the match is weak. Size values are once, few and many counts, or a class for expanded clones, and some rows have none.

D: .
size: once
J: TRBJ1-1
V: TRBV11-2
DNA: TGTGCCAGCAGCTCCGCGGAGGGGACAGCTTTCTTT
CDR3: CASSSAEGTAFF

D: .
size: .
J: TRBJ2-7
V: TRBV28
DNA: TGTGCCAGCAGTCCGCCGTGGACGGGAGTCGAGCAGTACTTC
CDR3: CASSPPWTGVEQYF

D: .
size: .
J: TRBJ1-1
V: TRBV30
DNA: TGTGCCTGGAGTGGGGTGAACACTGAAGCTTTCTTT
CDR3: CAWSGVNTEAFF

D: TRBD1
size: few
J: TRBJ1-5
V: TRBV5-6
DNA: TGTGCCAGCAGCTGGGGGACAGGGAACAATCAGCCCCAGCATTTT
CDR3: CASSWGTGNNQPQHF

D: TRBD1
size: .
J: TRBJ1-1
V: TRBV28
DNA: TGTGCCAGCAGGCCAATTGGGGAGGGGGCGAACACTGAAGCTTTCTTT
CDR3: CASRPIGEGANTEAFF

D: TRBD1
size: .
J: TRBJ2-2
V: TRBV4-3
DNA: TGCGCCAGCAGCCAGGACAGGGGAAGAGACGGGGAGCTGTTTTTT
CDR3: CASSQDRGRDGELFF

D: .
size: .
J: TRBJ2-1
V: TRBV4-3
DNA: TGCGCCAGCAGCCAAGACAGGGGAACCTACAATGAGCAGTTCTTC
CDR3: CASSQDRGTYNEQFF

D: TRBD1
size: .
J: TRBJ1-1
V: TRBV4-1
DNA: TGCGCCAGCAGCCATTTACCGGGACAGGGGAACACTGAAGCTTTCTTT
CDR3: CASSHLPGQGNTEAFF

D: TRBD2
size: .
J: TRBJ2-4
V: TRBV11-2
DNA: TGTGCCAGCAGCTTAAGAGTAGCGGGAGGGCGAGATGGCAAAAACATTCAGTACTTC
CDR3: CASSLRVAGGRDGKNIQYF

D: TRBD2
size: .
J: TRBJ2-7
V: TRBV9
DNA: TGTGCCAGCAGCTCCAGCGGGAGAGTTGACGAGCAGTACTTC
CDR3: CASSSSGRVDEQYF

D: .
size: .
J: TRBJ2-3
V: TRBV5-1
DNA: TGCGCCAGCAGCTTGGACTCGGCGGGATGGGCAGATACGCAGTATTTT
CDR3: CASSLDSAGWADTQYF

D: .
size: .
J: TRBJ1-2
V: TRBV28
DNA: TGTGCCAGCAGTTTCCCAGGGCTCAGGAACTATGGCTACACCTTC
CDR3: CASSFPGLRNYGYTF

D: .
size: .
J: TRBJ2-7
V: TRBV5-1
DNA: TGCGCCAGCAGAAACTCCTACGAGCAGTACTTC
CDR3: CASRNSYEQYF